The entry that follows covers one T cell receptor beta chain sequence. Its antigen is still unknown. These data come from a study of cytomegalovirus exposure and HLA in healthy donors. Study outcomes and limitations: Reportedly, TCR beta sequences accurately predicted HLA-A and HLA-B alleles in most subjects.

The J segment lost 3 bases and the V segment lost 4 bases, leaving 8 bases of the junction unmatched. CDR3 length: 16 residues. Germline CDR1 reads MGHDK; CDR2 reads SYGVNS. PCR involved 60 Vbeta and 13 Jbeta primers. Data came from immunoSEQ multiplex PCR; TCRdb stores just in-frame clones and leaves some out. The sample contains about 180,000 clones, 82% of which appear only once. The source material was PBMCs. This TCR was sampled from a man aged 40-55 years in good health and CMV-seronegative. V gene TRBV25-1 combines with J gene TRBJ2-4; TRBD1 matches at 8 bases. The CDR3 spells CASSASQGDGKNIQYF. The CDR3 DNA reads as TGTGCCAGCAGTGCTTCACAGGGGGACGGCAAAAACATTCAGTACTTC. Based on the CDR3 plus reference TRBV25-1 and TRBJ2-4, the full variable domain is EADIYQTPRYLVIGTGKKITLECSQTMGHDKMYWYQQDPGMELHLIHYSYGVNSTEKGDLSSESTVSRIRTEHFPLTLESARPSHTSQYLCASSASQGDGKNIQYFGAGTRLSVL.